Shown below are 26 T cell receptor beta chains from a single sample sequenced in a study of cytomegalovirus exposure and HLA in healthy donors. Vbeta (60) and Jbeta (13) primers were used in the PCR. Repertoires were generated with immunoSEQ multiplex PCR, while TCRdb's copy carries only in-frame clones and drops some. The table lists just over 200,000 clones, 80% to 85% of them singletons. The sequencing sample was made of PBMCs. The origin of the receptors is a woman between 40 and 55 years old in good health and CMV-seronegative.

The gene calls are TRBV4-2 and TRBJ2-1; TRBD1 aligns across 9 bases. Unmatched junction bases numbered 5, after V lost 1 base and J lost 7 bases. CDR1 and CDR2 from the germline V gene are LGHNA and YNFKEQ. CDR3 length: 15 amino acids. The CDR3 DNA sequence: TGTGCCAGCAGCCAAGGCCTTGGGACAGGGAATGAGCAGTTCTTC. Protein sequence: CASSQGLGTGNEQFF.

J is TRBJ1-5 and V is TRBV2; 9 bases map to TRBD1. J was trimmed by 6 bases and V by 5 bases; bases with no gene match: 14. CDR1 SNHLY and CDR2 FYNNEI come from the germline V gene. This CDR3 contains 17 residues. The CDR3 loop reads CASSRTIPGQGTQPQHF. The DNA of the CDR3 is TGTGCCAGCAGTCGGACAATACCGGGACAGGGAACTCAGCCCCAGCATTTT.

V usage is TRBV10-2 and J usage is TRBJ2-1; no reliable D call. The germline V gene encodes CDR1 WSHSY and CDR2 SAAADI. The CDR3 extends over 12 amino acids. Trimming removed 1 base at V and 10 bases at J, with 8 bases between. The CDR3 DNA reads TGCGCCAGCAGTGAGTTTTTGTCGGAGCAGTTCTTC. This gives the protein CASSEFLSEQFF.

The chain joins TRBV9 to TRBJ2-1, with a possible D match to TRBD2 (5 bases). V dropped 5 bases and J dropped 9 bases, with 18 bases sitting between them. Germline lookup yields CDR1 SGDLS and CDR2 YYNGEE. CDR3 length: 14 residues. This chain's CDR3 is CASRTGIGLGEQFF. In DNA, the CDR3 is TGTGCCAGCAGGACCGGCATTGGACTCGGTGAGCAGTTCTTC.

This sequence joins TRBV11-2 and TRBJ2-1, with 10 bases that match TRBD1. CDR1 is SGHAT, CDR2 FQNNGV, per germline. The junction had 4 bases not matched to a gene; V was cut back by 3 bases and J by 5 bases. The CDR3 sequence is 15 residues long. CDR3 coding DNA: TGTGCCAGCAGCTTTGGACAGGGGGGGAACAATGAGCAGTTCTTC. This translates into CASSFGQGGNNEQFF.

The J gene is TRBJ2-2, the V gene TRBV2; TRBD1 is a possible D gene (6 bases). Germline CDR1 SNHLY, CDR2 FYNNEI. The V end was cut by 8 bases, the J end by 0 bases, with 10 bases between. The CDR3 covers 14 residues. The CDR3 sequence is CASGGPTNTGELFF. The CDR3 region has the DNA TGTGCCAGCGGGGGCCCTACGAACACCGGGGAGCTGTTTTTT.

The chain is built from TRBV5-6 and TRBJ1-1; D is possibly TRBD1 (5 bases). Germline CDR1 SGHDT, CDR2 YYEEEE. The CDR3 loop spans 16 amino acids. Deletions cut 2 bases from V and 0 bases from J, with 14 bases between. Written as DNA, the CDR3 is TGTGCCAGCAGCTTCCGACAGTCATACATGAACACTGAAGCTTTCTTT. Its protein is CASSFRQSYMNTEAFF.

The chain employs TRBV18 and TRBJ1-1; maybe TRBD1 (5 bases). Germline CDR1 is KGHSH and CDR2 is LQKENI. Trimming pared 4 bases from V and 4 bases from J, leaving 16 bases between. This CDR3 region has 15 residues. The DNA of the CDR3 is TGTGCCAGCTCACTTTCTCAGGGTATCGCCACTGAAGCTTTCTTT. The encoded protein is CASSLSQGIATEAFF.

The chain employs TRBV6-4 and TRBJ2-3; TRBD2 agrees at 10 bases. Germline CDR1 reads MRHNA; CDR2 reads SNTAGT. This CDR3 region has 16 residues. The junction had 4 bases not matched to a gene; V was cut back by 3 bases and J by 1 base. CDR3 sequence: CASSEVTSGGTDTQYF. Here the CDR3 DNA reads TGTGCCAGCAGTGAGGTAACTAGCGGGGGCACAGATACGCAGTATTTT.

The chain employs TRBV18 and TRBJ2-7, with D perhaps matching TRBD2 (5 bases). Per germline, CDR1 KGHSH and CDR2 LQKENI. V was shortened by 2 bases and J by 7 bases, with 24 bases between the two germline ends. This CDR3 has 17 amino acids. In nucleotides, the CDR3 is TGTGCCAGCTCACCATCCGTCATTACTACACTAGGTGAGGAGCAGTACTTC. Translating gives CASSPSVITTLGEEQYF.

This rearrangement joins TRBV7-9 to TRBJ2-1; no reliable D call. V lost 8 bases and J 4 bases, leaving 15 bases between the germline ends. This CDR3 has 14 residues. In germline, CDR1 is SEHNR, CDR2 FQNEAQ (reference sequence). CDR3 protein: CASVGLGPYNEQFF. The CDR3, as DNA: TGTGCCAGCGTGGGCCTCGGCCCTTACAATGAGCAGTTCTTC.

The rearrangement links TRBV27 to TRBJ1-1; D call uncertain. The CDR3 is 13 amino acids. Germline CDR1 is MNHEY and CDR2 is SMNVEV (reference sequence). V lost 6 bases and J lost 1, with 9 bases in between. The CDR3 DNA reads as TGTGCCAGCAGACAAAAACAGAACACTGAAGCTTTCTTT. Protein: CASRQKQNTEAFF.

V is TRBV18 and J is TRBJ2-5; 9 nucleotides line up with TRBD2. Germline CDR1 is KGHSH and CDR2 is LQKENI. This CDR3 has 18 residues. Trimming at V came to 2 bases and at J to 1 base, leaving 11 bases not matched to a gene. CDR3 region: CASSPSSTSGPSQETQYF. In DNA, the CDR3 is TGTGCCAGCTCACCATCTTCTACTAGCGGGCCTTCCCAAGAGACCCAGTACTTC. Complete variable domain (other parts from reference TRBV18 and TRBJ2-5): NAGVMQNPRHLVRRRGQEARLRCSPMKGHSHVYWYRQLPEEGLKFMVYLQKENIIDESGMPKERFSAEFPKEGPSILRIQQVVRGDSAAYFCASSPSSTSGPSQETQYFGPGTRLLVL.

The chain employs TRBV28 and TRBJ1-1; TRBD1 might be the D (6 bases). The CDR3 has 13 residues. V lost 7 bases and J lost 4, with 13 bases in between. The germline CDR1 and CDR2 sequences are MDHEN and SYDVKM. The CDR3 reads CASNSGVVTEAFF. As DNA, the CDR3 is TGTGCCAGCAATTCAGGGGTTGTCACTGAAGCTTTCTTT.

This chain links TRBV10-2 with TRBJ1-1; possibly TRBD1 for D (5 bases). This CDR3 has 13 residues. The germline CDR1 and CDR2 sequences are WSHSY and SAAADI. V was clipped by 5 bases and J by 4 bases, with 11 bases between them. The CDR3 is CASSTREVTEAFF. Here the CDR3 DNA reads TGCGCCAGCAGTACCAGGGAGGTCACTGAAGCTTTCTTT.

The gene calls are TRBV6-5 and TRBJ2-1, with TRBD2 identical over 10 bases. The CDR3 runs 16 residues. CDR1 and CDR2 from the germline V gene are MNHEY and SVGAGI. J lost 4 bases, V lost 2 bases, and 5 bases had no gene match. The DNA of the CDR3 is TGTGCCAGCAGTTACGGGGGGACTAGCGCTTACAATGAGCAGTTCTTC. Its protein is CASSYGGTSAYNEQFF.

The CDR3 protein is CASSSTGGTDEQYF. DNA of the CDR3: TGTGCCAGCAGCTCCACAGGGGGCACAGACGAGCAGTACTTC. The V gene is TRBV7-8, the J gene TRBJ2-5, with TRBD1 matching over 9 bases. The DNA matches TRBJ2-7 better at its end, which makes the J call doubtful. Germline CDR1 reads SGHVS; CDR2 reads FQNEAQ. The CDR3 spans 14 residues.

The J gene is TRBJ2-7, the V gene TRBV20-1; D not resolved. The germline V gene has CDR1 DFQATT and CDR2 SNEGSKA (reference sequence). The CDR3 length is 11 residues. The germline V and J ends were trimmed by 1 base and 6 bases, with 7 bases remaining between them. In nucleotides, the CDR3 is TGCAGTGCTAGAGTTAGTGTCGAGCAGTACTTC. This translates into CSARVSVEQYF.

The gene calls are TRBV29-1 and TRBJ2-1; 8 bases fit TRBD2. V was clipped by 4 bases and J by 0 bases; unmatched bases: 5. The CDR3 is 15 residues long. Germline V gene sequence: CDR1 SQVTM, CDR2 ANQGSEA. The CDR3 DNA is TGCAGCGTTGGTCTAGCGGGTGACTCCTACAATGAGCAGTTCTTC. This sequence encodes CSVGLAGDSYNEQFF.

The gene calls are TRBV7-9 and TRBJ1-4; 7 positions agree with TRBD1. Germline lookup yields CDR1 SEHNR and CDR2 FQNEAQ (reference sequence). The CDR3 sequence is 14 residues long. The V gene end was trimmed by 3 bases and the J gene end by 8 bases; junction bases not matched to a gene: 6. The CDR3 reads CASSFGIQGEKLFF. CDR3 in DNA: TGTGCCAGCAGCTTTGGAATACAGGGGGAAAAACTGTTTTTT.

The V gene is TRBV19, the J gene TRBJ1-3; D unclear. The CDR3 extends over 13 amino acids. Trimming took 8 bases from V and 4 from J, leaving 12 bases between them. Germline V gives CDR1 LNHDA, CDR2 SQIVND (reference sequence). CDR3 sequence: CASHRRGGNTIYF. The CDR3 DNA reads as TGTGCCAGTCACCGGCGGGGAGGAAACACCATATATTTT.

The chain uses TRBV7-6 and TRBJ2-5, with no clear D. This CDR3 has 15 amino acids. The ends were cut back, 1 base at V and 4 bases at J, with 13 bases in the middle. CDR1 SGHVS and CDR2 FNYEAQ come from the germline V gene. CDR3 nucleotides: TGTGCCAGCAGCTTAGGTCCGTCTGCAGTAGAGACCCAGTACTTC. This encodes CASSLGPSAVETQYF.

V and J are TRBV4-1 and TRBJ2-7; 9 nucleotides agree with TRBD2. V lost 1 base and J lost 2; bases outside the gene matches: 6. Per germline, CDR1 MGHRA and CDR2 YSYEKL. This CDR3 is 16 amino acids long. The CDR3 DNA reads TGCGCCAGCAGCCAAGTAGTCGCGGGAGGGACCTACGAGCAGTACTTC. It is translated as CASSQVVAGGTYEQYF.

The CDR3 reads CASTLFPCTDTQYF. CDR3 coding DNA: TGTGCCAGCACCCTCTTTCCCTGCACAGATACGCAGTATTTT. The rearrangement links TRBV14 to TRBJ2-3; D is unresolved. From germline, CDR1 is SGHDN and CDR2 FVKESK. The V end lost 7 bases, the J end lost 1 base, and 12 bases lay between the germline ends. The CDR3 covers 14 residues.

V is TRBV7-9 and J is TRBJ1-4, with D possibly TRBD1 on 5 matching bases. V was pared by 4 bases and J by 14 bases, with 26 bases between. Germline values: CDR1 SEHNR, CDR2 FQNEAQ (reference sequence). This CDR3 has 16 residues. The CDR3 region has the DNA TGTGCCAGCAGCTCCCGGCAGACAGTTACTCCCGGGTTGCTGTTTTTT. Residues: CASSSRQTVTPGLLFF.

The chain couples TRBV7-3 to TRBJ2-3; 12 positions agree with TRBD2. This CDR3 is built from 15 residues. Germline lookup yields CDR1 SGHTA and CDR2 FQGTGA. With V trimmed by 4 bases and J by 3 bases, 2 bases remained unmatched. The CDR3 here is CASSSGLAGTDTQYF. The CDR3 DNA reads as TGTGCCAGCAGCTCAGGACTAGCGGGGACAGATACGCAGTATTTT.